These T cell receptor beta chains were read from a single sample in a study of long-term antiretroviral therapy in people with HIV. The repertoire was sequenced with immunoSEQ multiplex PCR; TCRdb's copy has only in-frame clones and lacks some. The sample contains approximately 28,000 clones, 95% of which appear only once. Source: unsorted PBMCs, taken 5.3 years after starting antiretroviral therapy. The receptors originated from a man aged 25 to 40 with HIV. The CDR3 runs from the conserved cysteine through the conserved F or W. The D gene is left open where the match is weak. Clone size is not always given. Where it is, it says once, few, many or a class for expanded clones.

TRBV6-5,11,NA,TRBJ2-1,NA,TGTGCCAGCAGACAGGGCGATGAGCAGTTCTTC,CASRQGDEQFF
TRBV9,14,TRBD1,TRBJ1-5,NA,TGTGCCAGCAGCGAGGGGGCGCCCGGTCAGCCCCAGCATTTT,CASSEGAPGQPQHF
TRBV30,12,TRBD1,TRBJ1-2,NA,TGTGCCTCGCAGGGACAGCTCTATGGCTACACCTTC,CASQGQLYGYTF
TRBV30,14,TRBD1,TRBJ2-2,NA,TGTGCCTGGAGCCGGGACAGAGACACCGGGGAGCTGTTTTTT,CAWSRDRDTGELFF
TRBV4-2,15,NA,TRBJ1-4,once,TGTGCCAGCAGCCAAAGTCGAGACAGAAACGAAAAACTGTTTTTT,CASSQSRDRNEKLFF
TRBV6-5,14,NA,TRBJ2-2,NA,TGTGCCAGCAGCCGGAGCCGTCCCGGCGGGGAGCTGTTTTTT,CASSRSRPGGELFF
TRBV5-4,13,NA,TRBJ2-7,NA,TGTGCCAGCAACCCCTGGGACTCCTACGAGCAGTACTTC,CASNPWDSYEQYF
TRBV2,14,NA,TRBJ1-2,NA,TGTGCCAGCAGTTTGGGACACAATAACTATGGCTACACCTTC,CASSLGHNNYGYTF
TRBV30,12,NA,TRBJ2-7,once,TGTGCCTGGAGTGTACCAGGGGTCGAGCAGTACTTC,CAWSVPGVEQYF
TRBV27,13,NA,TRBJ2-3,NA,TGTGCCAGCAGTACCGCAGCCAGGGTCGCGCAGTATTTT,CASSTAARVAQYF